A selection of T cell receptor beta chains follows, all from one sample in a study of Graves' ophthalmopathy and Graves' hyperthyroidism. TCRdb fed the multiplex PCR reads into MiXCR, producing one record per CDR3 protein. The table has about 240,000 distinct CDR3 sequences, around 45% seen once. The specimen was peripheral blood. The origin of the receptors is an adult man with Graves' ophthalmopathy. The CDR3 runs from the conserved cysteine through the conserved F or W. D genes are given only for firm matches. The listing skips clone size in some rows; elsewhere it reads once, few, many or a size class.

j_gene,abundance,v_gene,d_gene,CDR3nt,CDR3aa
TRBJ2-7,once,TRBV20-1,.,TGCAGTGCTAGAAGGAGGGCAGGGGCCCGCGAGCAGTACTTC,CSARRRAGAREQYF
TRBJ1-5,few,TRBV25-1,TRBD1,TGTGCCAGCAGTCCCGGACAGGGGAGCAATCAGCCCCAGCATTTT,CASSPGQGSNQPQHF
TRBJ2-6,.,TRBV7-2,.,TGTGCCAGCAGCAGATCCACTAGTTCTGGGGCCAACGTCCTGACTTTC,CASSRSTSSGANVLTF
TRBJ1-6,few,TRBV9,.,TGTGCCAGCAGCGTAGGCCTCGGACCTAATTCACCCCTCCACTTT,CASSVGLGPNSPLHF
TRBJ1-1,many,TRBV29-1,TRBD1,TGCAGCGTTAATCGGGACAGGGACACTGAAGCTTTCTTT,CSVNRDRDTEAFF
TRBJ2-5,.,TRBV9,TRBD2,TGTGCCAGCAGCCTCTACACTAGCGGGGGCGAGACCCAGTACTTC,CASSLYTSGGETQYF
TRBJ2-6,few,TRBV9,.,TGTGCCAGCAGCGTAGCTGTGGGTTTTGGGGCCAACGTCCTGACTTTC,CASSVAVGFGANVLTF
TRBJ1-1,few,TRBV24-1,TRBD1,TGTGCCACCCAGGAGGGACAGGGGAAGGGGAACACTGAAGCTTTCTTT,CATQEGQGKGNTEAFF
TRBJ1-5,.,TRBV7-8,.,TGTGCCAGCAGCTTAGATGGACAGCAGAGCAATCAGCCCCAGCATTTT,CASSLDGQQSNQPQHF
TRBJ1-2,.,TRBV4-2,TRBD1,TGTGCCAGCAGCCAAGAGACCATGACAGGGGGCGGGGGCTATGGCTACACCTTC,CASSQETMTGGGGYGYTF
TRBJ2-7,.,TRBV10-3,TRBD1,TGTGCCATCAGTGAGACAGGCAGGGGGAACGAGCAGTACTTC,CAISETGRGNEQYF
TRBJ1-1,.,TRBV29-1,.,TGCACCGATTGGGGACTAAACACTGAAGCTTTCTTT,CTDWGLNTEAFF
TRBJ1-1,.,TRBV10-2,.,TGCGCCAGCAGTGCTAGCTTGGCAGGATCTATGAACACTGAAGCTTTCTTT,CASSASLAGSMNTEAFF
TRBJ2-7,.,TRBV20-1,.,TGCAGTGCTAGAGATCTAAGGGTCCCACACTCCTACGAGCAGTACTTC,CSARDLRVPHSYEQYF
TRBJ2-7,.,TRBV7-6,.,TGTGCCAGCAGCTCGGACGGAATCTACGAGCAGTACTTC,CASSSDGIYEQYF
TRBJ2-7,.,TRBV10-3,TRBD1,TGTGCCATCACCCAGGGGGCTAGCTACGAGCAGTACTTC,CAITQGASYEQYF
TRBJ2-7,.,TRBV29-1,.,TGCAGCGTTGCCCTGGGACACAACCGCTACGAGCAGTACTTC,CSVALGHNRYEQYF
TRBJ2-5,.,TRBV24-1,.,TGTGCCACCAGTGATTTGAAGGCGGGACGCTACCAAGAGGCCCAGTACTTC,CATSDLKAGRYQEAQYF
TRBJ1-2,.,TRBV7-9,.,TGTGCCAGCACCTTTCCGGGGCAGCGATCATATGGCTACACCTTC,CASTFPGQRSYGYTF
TRBJ1-1,few,TRBV19,.,TGTGCCAGTAGTATCGGGTTTGACGTAGCCCCTGAAGCTTTCTTT,CASSIGFDVAPEAFF
TRBJ1-1,.,TRBV7-2,.,TGTGCCAGCAGCTTGCCGGTCAGTACGAACACTGAAGCTTTCTTT,CASSLPVSTNTEAFF
TRBJ1-2,many,TRBV10-3,.,TGTGCCATCAGTGAGTCGAGTTTCTTTGGCTACACCTTC,CAISESSFFGYTF
TRBJ2-7,few,TRBV5-1,.,TGCGCCAGCAGCTTGGGGACTACTTACTACGAGCAGTACTTC,CASSLGTTYYEQYF
TRBJ2-3,few,TRBV24-1,.,TGTGCCACCAGTGATCCACAGGGAAATATCGCGGATACGCAGTATTTT,CATSDPQGNIADTQYF
TRBJ2-3,.,TRBV10-3,.,TGTGCCAGCAGTGATAGACGGTGGGGCCAGAGGAGCACAGATACGCAGTATTTT,CASSDRRWGQRSTDTQYF
TRBJ1-6,few,TRBV9,TRBD1,TGTGCCAGCAGCTTTCGGGACAGGAATTCACCCCTCCACTTT,CASSFRDRNSPLHF
TRBJ1-6,.,TRBV7-2,.,TGTGCCAGCAGCTTAAATCAGCAGGGTGGTTCACCCCTCCACTTT,CASSLNQQGGSPLHF
TRBJ1-2,.,TRBV25-1,TRBD1,TGTGCCAGCAGCGCCGGGACAGGGGATGGCTACACCTTC,CASSAGTGDGYTF
TRBJ1-1,.,TRBV29-1,TRBD1,TGCAGCGTTGGTCTTCCAAGACAGGGGCGATTGAACACTGAAGCTTTCTTT,CSVGLPRQGRLNTEAFF
TRBJ1-2,few,TRBV5-6,TRBD1,TGTGCCAGCAGAACGCTACAGGGGCCTGGCTACACCTTC,CASRTLQGPGYTF
TRBJ2-7,.,TRBV20-1,.,TGCAGTGCTAGAGAGGAAGAGGGCGAGCAGTACTTC,CSAREEEGEQYF
TRBJ2-5,few,TRBV28,TRBD1,TGTGCCAGCAGTTCCAGGGGGCGGCGGGAGACCCAGTACTTC,CASSSRGRRETQYF
TRBJ2-7,few,TRBV20-1,.,TGCAGTGCTAGGGGGGACAGTCCGGGGGCCTACGAGCAGTACTTC,CSARGDSPGAYEQYF
TRBJ2-2,.,TRBV11-2,.,TGTGCCAGCAGCTTAGTACGACTGGGGGAGTACCCCGGGGAGCTGTTTTTT,CASSLVRLGEYPGELFF
TRBJ2-7,.,TRBV4-1,.,TGCGCCAGCAGCCAAGTTGGGGGCGAGGTTAGCTCCTACGAGCAGTACTTC,CASSQVGGEVSSYEQYF
TRBJ2-7,few,TRBV12-3/TRBV12-4,.,TGTGCCAGCAGCCCCCGCTCCGGACCTTCCTACGAGCAGTACTTC,CASSPRSGPSYEQYF
TRBJ1-4,many,TRBV15,.,TGTGCCACCAGCACGACAGCCGTTGACGGTGAAAAACTGTTTTTT,CATSTTAVDGEKLFF
TRBJ2-7,once,TRBV3-1,.,TGTGCCAGCAGCCAAGTCTATTCAGGGCCCGAGCAGTACTTC,CASSQVYSGPEQYF
TRBJ1-1,.,TRBV15,.,TGTGCCACCTCCGGGACATCGATGAACACTGAAGCTTTCTTT,CATSGTSMNTEAFF
TRBJ1-5,.,TRBV7-8,.,TGTGCCAGCAGCCGAGGGCTAACAGGGAGAGGTGGCAATCAGCCCCAGCATTTT,CASSRGLTGRGGNQPQHF
TRBJ2-5,.,TRBV12-3/TRBV12-4,TRBD2,TGTGCCAGCAGTTTAGTTTCAGCGGGAGTTGGAGAGACCCAGTACTTC,CASSLVSAGVGETQYF
TRBJ1-1,many,TRBV5-1,.,TGCGCCAGCAGCTTCGGGGGGAACACTGAAGCTTTCTTT,CASSFGGNTEAFF
TRBJ2-2,few,TRBV5-8,.,TGTGCCAGCAGCTTGGCCGCGGGGGCGAGCACCGGGGAGCTGTTTTTT,CASSLAAGASTGELFF